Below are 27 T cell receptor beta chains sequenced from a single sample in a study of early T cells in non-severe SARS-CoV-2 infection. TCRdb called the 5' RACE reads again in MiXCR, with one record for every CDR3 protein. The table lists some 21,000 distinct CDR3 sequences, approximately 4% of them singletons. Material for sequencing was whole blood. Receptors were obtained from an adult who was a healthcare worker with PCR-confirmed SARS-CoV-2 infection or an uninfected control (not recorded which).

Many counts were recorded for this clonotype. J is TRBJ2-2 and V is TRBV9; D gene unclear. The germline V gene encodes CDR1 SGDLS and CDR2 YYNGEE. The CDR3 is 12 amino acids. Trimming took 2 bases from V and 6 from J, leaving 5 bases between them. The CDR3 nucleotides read TGTGCCAGCAGCGTGGGCCCCGGGGAGCTGTTTTTT. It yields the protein CASSVGPGELFF.

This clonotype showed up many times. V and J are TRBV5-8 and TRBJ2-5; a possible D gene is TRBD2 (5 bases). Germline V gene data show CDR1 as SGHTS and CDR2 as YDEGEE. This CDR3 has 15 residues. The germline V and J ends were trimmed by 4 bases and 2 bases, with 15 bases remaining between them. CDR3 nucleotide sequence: TGTGCCAGCAGCCGAACCCCGACGGGGCAAGAGACCCAGTACTTC. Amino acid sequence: CASSRTPTGQETQYF.

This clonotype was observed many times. CDR3 coding DNA: TGTGCCAGCAGCGGGACCGGGGATTTGAACACTGAAGCTTTCTTT. Its translation: CASSGTGDLNTEAFF. This chain links TRBV5-5 with TRBJ1-1; D is possibly TRBD1 (5 bases). CDR3 length: 15 residues. The V end lost 4 bases, the J end lost 0 bases, and 13 bases lay between the germline ends. Germline values: CDR1 SGHKS, CDR2 YYEKEE (reference sequence).

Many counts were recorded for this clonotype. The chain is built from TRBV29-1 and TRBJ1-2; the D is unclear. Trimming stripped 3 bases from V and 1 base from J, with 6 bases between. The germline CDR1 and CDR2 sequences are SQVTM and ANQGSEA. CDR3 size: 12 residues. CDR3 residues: CSVEGINYGYTF. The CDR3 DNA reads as TGCAGCGTTGAGGGAATTAACTATGGCTACACCTTC.

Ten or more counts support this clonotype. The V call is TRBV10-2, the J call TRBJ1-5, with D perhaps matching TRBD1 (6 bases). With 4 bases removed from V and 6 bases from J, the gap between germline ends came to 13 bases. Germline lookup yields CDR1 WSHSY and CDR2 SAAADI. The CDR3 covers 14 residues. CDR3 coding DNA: TGCGCCAGCAGTGCGGACAGCCTGCTTCAGCCCCAGCATTTT. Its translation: CASSADSLLQPQHF.

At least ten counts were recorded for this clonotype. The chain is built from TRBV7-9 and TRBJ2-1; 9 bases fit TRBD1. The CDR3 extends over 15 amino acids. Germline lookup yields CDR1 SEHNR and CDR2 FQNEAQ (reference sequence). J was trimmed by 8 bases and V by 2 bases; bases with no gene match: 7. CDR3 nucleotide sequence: TGTGCCAGCAGCTTAACCGGGACAGGGAGCGATGAGCAGTTCTTC. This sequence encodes CASSLTGTGSDEQFF. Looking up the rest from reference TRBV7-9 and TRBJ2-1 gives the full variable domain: DTGVSQNPRHKITKRGQNVTFRCDPISEHNRLYWYRQTLGQGPEFLTYFQNEAQLEKSRLLSDRFSAERPKGSFSTLEIQRTEQGDSAMYLCASSLTGTGSDEQFFGPGTRLTVL.

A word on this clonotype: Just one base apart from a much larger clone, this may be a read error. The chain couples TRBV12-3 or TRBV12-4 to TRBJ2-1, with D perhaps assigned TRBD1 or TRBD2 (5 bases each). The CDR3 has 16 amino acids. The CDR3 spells CAGSLEGFPSYNEQFF. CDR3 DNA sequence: TGTGCCGGCAGTTTAGAGGGGTTCCCCTCCTACAATGAGCAGTTCTTC.

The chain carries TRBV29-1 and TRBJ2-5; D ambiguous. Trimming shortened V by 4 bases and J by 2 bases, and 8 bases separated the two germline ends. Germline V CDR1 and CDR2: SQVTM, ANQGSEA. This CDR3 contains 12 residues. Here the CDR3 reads CSVAQQQETQYF. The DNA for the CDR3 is TGCAGCGTTGCCCAACAGCAAGAGACCCAGTACTTC.

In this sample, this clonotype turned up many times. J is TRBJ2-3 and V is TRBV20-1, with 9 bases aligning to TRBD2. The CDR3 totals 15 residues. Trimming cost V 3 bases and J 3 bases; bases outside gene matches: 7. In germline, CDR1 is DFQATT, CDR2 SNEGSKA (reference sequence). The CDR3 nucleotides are TGCAGTGCTAGTTGGCGGGGGGGCCGAACAGATACGCAGTATTTT. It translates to CSASWRGGRTDTQYF.

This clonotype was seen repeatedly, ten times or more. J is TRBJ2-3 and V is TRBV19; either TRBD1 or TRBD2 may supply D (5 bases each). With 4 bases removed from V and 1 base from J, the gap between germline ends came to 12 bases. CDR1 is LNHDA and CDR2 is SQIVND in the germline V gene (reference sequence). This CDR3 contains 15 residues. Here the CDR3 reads CASSNKPGRTDTQYF. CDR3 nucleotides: TGTGCCAGTAGTAACAAACCGGGACGCACAGATACGCAGTATTTT.

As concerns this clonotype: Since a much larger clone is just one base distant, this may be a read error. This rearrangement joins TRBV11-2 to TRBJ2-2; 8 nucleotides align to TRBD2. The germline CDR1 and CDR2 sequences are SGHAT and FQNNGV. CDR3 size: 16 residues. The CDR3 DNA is TGTGCCAGCAGCTTAGGTAGCGGGGTTTACACCGGGGAGCCGTTTTTT. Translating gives CASSLGSGVYTGEPFF.

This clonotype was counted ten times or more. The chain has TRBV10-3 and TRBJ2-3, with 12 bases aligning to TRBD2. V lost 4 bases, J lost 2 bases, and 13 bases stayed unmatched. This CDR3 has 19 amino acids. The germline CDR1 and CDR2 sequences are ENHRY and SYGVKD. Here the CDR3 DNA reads TGTGCCATCAGTGGCCCCCTAGCGGGGGGGCCAGGTGACACAGATACGCAGTATTTT. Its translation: CAISGPLAGGPGDTDTQYF.

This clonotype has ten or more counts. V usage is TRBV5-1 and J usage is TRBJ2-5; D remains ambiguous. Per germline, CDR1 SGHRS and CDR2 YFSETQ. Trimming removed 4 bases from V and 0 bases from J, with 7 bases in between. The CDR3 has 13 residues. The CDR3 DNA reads TGCGCCAGCAGCCCACCTTACCAAGAGACCCAGTACTTC. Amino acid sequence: CASSPPYQETQYF.

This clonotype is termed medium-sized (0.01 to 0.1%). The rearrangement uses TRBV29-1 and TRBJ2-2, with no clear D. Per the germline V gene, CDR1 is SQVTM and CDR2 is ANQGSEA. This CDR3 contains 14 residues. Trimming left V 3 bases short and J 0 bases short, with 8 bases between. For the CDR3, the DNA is TGCAGCGTTGAGGCCAGGTCGAACACCGGGGAGCTGTTTTTT. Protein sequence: CSVEARSNTGELFF.

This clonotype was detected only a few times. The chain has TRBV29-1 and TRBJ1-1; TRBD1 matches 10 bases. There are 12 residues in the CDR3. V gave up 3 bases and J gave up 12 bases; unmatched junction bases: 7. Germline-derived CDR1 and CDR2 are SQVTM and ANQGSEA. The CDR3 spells CSVDRDRGLTFF. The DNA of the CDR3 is TGCAGCGTTGATCGGGACAGGGGATTGACTTTCTTT.

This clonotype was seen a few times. The CDR3 here is CASSLTTGDYGYTF. For the CDR3, the DNA is TGCGCCAGCAGCTTGACGACAGGGGACTATGGCTACACCTTC. The chain employs TRBV5-1 and TRBJ1-2; 8 nucleotides agree with TRBD1. The V and J ends lost 1 base and 3 bases, in that order; junction bases with no gene match: 2. CDR1 is SGHRS and CDR2 is YFSETQ in the germline V gene. The CDR3 consists of 14 residues.

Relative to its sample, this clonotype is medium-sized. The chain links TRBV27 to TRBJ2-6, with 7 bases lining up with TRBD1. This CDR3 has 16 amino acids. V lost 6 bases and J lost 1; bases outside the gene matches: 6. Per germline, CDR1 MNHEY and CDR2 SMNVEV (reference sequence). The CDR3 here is CASSPLQGSGANVLTF. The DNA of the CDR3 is TGTGCCAGCAGCCCCCTACAGGGGTCTGGGGCCAACGTCCTGACTTTC.

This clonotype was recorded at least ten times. The CDR3 nucleotides read TGTGCCAGCAGTGACAAGGGAGTTTCTGGGGCCAACGTCCTGACTTTC. Translation: CASSDKGVSGANVLTF. This chain uses TRBV6-4 with TRBJ2-6; maybe TRBD2 (5 bases). CDR3 length: 16 amino acids. Per germline, CDR1 MRHNA and CDR2 SNTAGT. V was pared by 2 bases and J by 1 base, with 9 bases between.

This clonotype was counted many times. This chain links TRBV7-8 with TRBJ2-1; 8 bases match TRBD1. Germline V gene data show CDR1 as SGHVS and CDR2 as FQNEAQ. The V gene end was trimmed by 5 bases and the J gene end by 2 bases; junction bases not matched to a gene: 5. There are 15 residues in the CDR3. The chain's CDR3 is CASSRQGAAYNEQFF. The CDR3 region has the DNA TGTGCCAGCAGCCGGCAGGGGGCGGCCTACAATGAGCAGTTCTTC.

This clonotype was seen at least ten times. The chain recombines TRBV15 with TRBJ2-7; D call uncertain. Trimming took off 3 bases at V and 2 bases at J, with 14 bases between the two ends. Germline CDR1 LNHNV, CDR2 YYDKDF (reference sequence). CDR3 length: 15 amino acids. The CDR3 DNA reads TGTGCCACCAGCAGTAGTCCCGAGACACCCTACGAGCAGTACTTC. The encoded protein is CATSSSPETPYEQYF.

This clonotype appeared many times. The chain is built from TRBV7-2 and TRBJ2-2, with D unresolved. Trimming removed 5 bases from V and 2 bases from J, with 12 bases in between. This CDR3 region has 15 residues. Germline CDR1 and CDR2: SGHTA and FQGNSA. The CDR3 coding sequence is TGTGCCAGCAGCCCCTTTACGGTAAACACCGGGGAGCTGTTTTTT. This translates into CASSPFTVNTGELFF.

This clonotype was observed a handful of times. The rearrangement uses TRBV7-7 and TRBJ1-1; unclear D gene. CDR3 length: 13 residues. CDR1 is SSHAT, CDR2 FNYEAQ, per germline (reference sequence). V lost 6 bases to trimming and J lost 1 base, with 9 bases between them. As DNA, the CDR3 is TGTGCCAGCAGTTTCCAGCCGAACACTGAAGCTTTCTTT. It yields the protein CASSFQPNTEAFF.

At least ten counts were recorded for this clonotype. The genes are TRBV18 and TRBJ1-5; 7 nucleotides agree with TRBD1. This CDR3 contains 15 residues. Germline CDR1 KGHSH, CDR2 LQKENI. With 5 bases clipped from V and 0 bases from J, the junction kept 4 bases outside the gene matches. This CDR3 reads CASSEQGNSNQPQHF. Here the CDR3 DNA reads TGTGCCAGCTCAGAACAGGGGAATAGCAATCAGCCCCAGCATTTT.

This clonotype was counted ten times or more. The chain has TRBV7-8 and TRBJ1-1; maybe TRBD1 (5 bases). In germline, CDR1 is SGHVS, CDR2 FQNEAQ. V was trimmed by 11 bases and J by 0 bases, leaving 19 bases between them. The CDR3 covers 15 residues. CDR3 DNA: TGTGCCTCGCTTTGGGGGACCAACATGAACACTGAAGCTTTCTTT. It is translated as CASLWGTNMNTEAFF.

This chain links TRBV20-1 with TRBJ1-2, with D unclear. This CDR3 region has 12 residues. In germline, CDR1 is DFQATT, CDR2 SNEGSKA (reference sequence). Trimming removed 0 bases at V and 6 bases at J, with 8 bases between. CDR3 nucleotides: TGCAGTGCTAGAGAGGACGACCATGGCTACACCTTC. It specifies CSAREDDHGYTF.

The CDR3 spells CSVEANTDTQYF. The DNA of the CDR3 is TGCAGCGTTGAGGCCAACACAGATACGCAGTATTTT. The chain carries TRBV29-1 and TRBJ2-3; no firm D call. Germline loops: CDR1 SQVTM, CDR2 ANQGSEA. The CDR3 spans 12 residues. Trimming removed 3 bases at V and 2 bases at J, with 6 bases between.

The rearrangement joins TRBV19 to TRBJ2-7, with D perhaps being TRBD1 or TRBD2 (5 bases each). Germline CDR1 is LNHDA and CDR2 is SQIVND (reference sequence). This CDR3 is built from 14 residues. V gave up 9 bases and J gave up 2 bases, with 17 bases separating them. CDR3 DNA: TGTGCCAGCTGGGACCCGACCGAACCCTACGAGCAGTACTTC. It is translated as CASWDPTEPYEQYF.